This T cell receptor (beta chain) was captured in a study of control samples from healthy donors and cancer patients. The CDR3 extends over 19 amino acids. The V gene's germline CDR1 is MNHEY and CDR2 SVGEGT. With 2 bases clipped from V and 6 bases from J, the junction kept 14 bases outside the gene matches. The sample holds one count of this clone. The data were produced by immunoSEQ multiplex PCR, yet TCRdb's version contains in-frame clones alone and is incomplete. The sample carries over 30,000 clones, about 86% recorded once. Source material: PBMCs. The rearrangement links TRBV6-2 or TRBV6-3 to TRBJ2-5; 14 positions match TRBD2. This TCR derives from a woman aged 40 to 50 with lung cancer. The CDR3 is CASSYQGLAGAPEGKTQYF. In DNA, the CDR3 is TGTGCCAGCAGTTACCAGGGACTAGCGGGGGCCCCCGAGGGGAAGACCCAGTACTTC.